This T cell receptor beta chain comes out of a study of beta chain features in type 1 diabetes. General study points: PCR might favor shorter templates, but any such skew would affect patients and controls equally.

Germline V lookup: CDR1 SGHTA, CDR2 FQGNSA. After removal of 5 bases from V and 0 bases from J, the junction contained 6 bases not matched to a gene. This CDR3 has 16 amino acids. This clone was picked up a small number of times. Its antigen is undetermined. The isolated RNA, all of it, was reverse transcribed, so expressed TCRB transcripts were what got sequenced. Data came from immunoSEQ multiplex PCR; TCRdb stores just in-frame clones and leaves some out. This table has about 410,000 clones, roughly 13% appearing once. The clonotype comes from a young man in good health. This chain joins TRBV7-2 and TRBJ2-7; 11 bases line up with TRBD2. The sample taken for sequencing was naive CD4+ T cells from blood. CDR3 amino acids: CASSISSGGFSYEQYF. For the CDR3, the DNA is TGTGCCAGCAGCATTTCTAGCGGGGGGTTCTCCTACGAGCAGTACTTC.